The entry below describes one T cell receptor beta chain. Germline CDR1 reads MNHEY; CDR2 reads SVGAGI. The CDR3 is made up of 12 amino acids. The ends lost 5 bases at V and 7 bases at J; junction bases unmatched: 3. Both CD4+ and CD8+ T cells were separated by sorting PBMCs. Isolated RNA was reverse transcribed into cDNA used as the sequencing template. The data were produced by immunoSEQ multiplex PCR, yet TCRdb's version contains in-frame clones alone and is incomplete. The table shows roughly 250,000 clones, with roughly two thirds occurring only once. The sample is drawn from a study of CD8+ T cells in alopecia areata.

This receptor was taken from a human donor with alopecia areata. This specimen was CD4+ T cells sorted from blood, taken at week 0. The chain has TRBV6-5 and TRBJ1-2, with 8 bases fitting TRBD1. The CDR3 coding sequence is TGTGCCAGCAGTACAGGGGGGTTTGGCTACACCTTC. Translated, it gives CASSTGGFGYTF.